Below, 30 T cell receptor beta chains from the same sample are listed, as sequenced in a study of T-cell reconstitution after alpha-beta-depleted transplantation in children. Using unique molecular identifiers, the investigators prepared the TCRbeta library. TCRdb fed the PCR reads into MiXCR, producing one record per CDR3 protein. The sample yields 800,000 to 1,000,000 distinct CDR3 sequences, roughly 29% seen once. The sequenced sample was PBMCs, mostly from graft donor cells, obtained 360 days after TCRalphabeta/CD19-depleted stem cell transplant. The receptors stem from a boy younger than two who had a stem cell transplant for SCID, so the T cells may come from the graft donor.

This clonotype was counted between two and nine times. The chain recombines TRBV6-5 with TRBJ2-7; D is possibly TRBD1 (5 bases). The CDR3 consists of 14 residues. V lost 0 bases and J 7 bases, leaving 13 bases between the germline ends. Germline loops: CDR1 MNHEY, CDR2 SVGAGI. The CDR3 here is CASSYSGPGKEQYF. CDR3 nucleotide sequence: TGTGCCAGCAGTTACTCAGGCCCAGGGAAGGAGCAGTACTTC.

This clonotype was observed a few times. CDR3 amino acids: CASSEDLIRTGELFF. The DNA for the CDR3 is TGTGCCAGCAGTGAGGACCTTATCCGCACCGGGGAGCTGTTTTTT. The V call is TRBV2, the J call TRBJ2-2, with D uncertain. Trimming removed 3 bases at V and 4 bases at J, with 12 bases between. CDR3 length equals 15 residues. In germline, CDR1 is SNHLY, CDR2 FYNNEI.

The chain joins TRBV7-9 to TRBJ2-5; tentatively, D is TRBD1 (6 bases). V was clipped by 5 bases and J by 3 bases, with 19 bases between them. This CDR3 comprises 16 residues. The germline V gene has CDR1 SEHNR and CDR2 FQNEAQ (reference sequence). CDR3 coding DNA: TGTGCCAGCAGCCCCGTACGAATGGACAGCGAAGAGACCCAGTACTTC. Amino acid sequence: CASSPVRMDSEETQYF.

In this sample, this clonotype turned up many times. V usage is TRBV12-3 or TRBV12-4 and J usage is TRBJ2-7; D unresolved. Trimming took off 6 bases at V and 4 bases at J, with 10 bases between the two ends. This CDR3 has 12 residues. The CDR3 loop reads CASRHRGYEQYF. The CDR3 DNA follows: TGTGCCAGCAGGCACCGCGGTTACGAGCAGTACTTC.

This clonotype has just a few counts. The rearrangement uses TRBV20-1 and TRBJ2-2, with D hard to call. The CDR3 sequence is 14 residues long. Germline V gene data show CDR1 as DFQATT and CDR2 as SNEGSKA (reference sequence). Trimming stripped 1 base from V and 1 base from J, with 7 bases between. Here the CDR3 DNA reads TGCAGTGCTAGAGGGACGGAGAACACCGGGGAGCTGTTTTTT. The encoded protein is CSARGTENTGELFF.

Details on this clonotype: The junction departs from the called germline gene at one end, perhaps through a read error. V is TRBV24-1 and J is TRBJ1-1, with a weak D call TRBD1 (5 bases). CDR1 and CDR2 from the germline V gene are KGHDR and SFDVKD. The CDR3 spans 17 residues. The CDR3 here is CAARRRGNLAPNAEAFF. CDR3 nucleotide sequence: TGTGCCGCGCGTAGGAGGGGAAACTTGGCGCCGAACGCTGAAGCTTTCTTT.

In its sample, this clonotype was seen a few times. The chain employs TRBV28 and TRBJ2-3, with 7 bases that match TRBD2. This CDR3 is built from 16 residues. Germline CDR1 MDHEN, CDR2 SYDVKM. V was clipped by 4 bases and J by 6 bases; unmatched bases: 13. The CDR3 here is CASSSPGRGGMDTQYF. CDR3 nucleotide sequence: TGTGCCAGCAGTTCCCCGGGGCGGGGAGGGATGGATACGCAGTATTTT.

This clonotype was observed a handful of times. The chain employs TRBV21-1 and TRBJ1-2. TRBV21-1 is listed as a pseudogene. The CDR3 is made up of 15 amino acids. This CDR3 is CASSKRAVYTYGYTF. CDR3 nucleotide sequence: TGTGCCAGCAGCAAACGGGCAGTATACACCTATGGCTACACCTTC.

This clonotype was picked up many times. The chain joins TRBV5-1 to TRBJ2-3; a possible D gene is TRBD2 (6 bases). The germline gives CDR1 SGHRS, CDR2 YFSETQ. Trimming shortened V by 4 bases and J by 6 bases, and 12 bases separated the two germline ends. The CDR3 spans 13 residues. The CDR3, as DNA: TGCGCCAGCAGCCTGGCGGGGAGTGATACGCAGTATTTT. Its protein product is CASSLAGSDTQYF.

The CDR3 coding sequence is TGCAGTGCTAGTTTTGGGGGAAGCAATCAGCCCCAGCATTTT. Protein: CSASFGGSNQPQHF. V gene TRBV20-1 combines with J gene TRBJ1-5; possibly TRBD1 for D (5 bases). Germline CDR1 and CDR2: DFQATT and SNEGSKA (reference sequence). This CDR3 comprises 14 residues. Between the trimmed V and J ends, which lost 3 bases and 1 base, there was a span of 10 bases.

This clonotype was counted between two and nine times. The chain is built from TRBV7-8 and TRBJ2-1; D is uncertain. Trimming stripped 1 base from V and 5 bases from J, with 12 bases between. The CDR3 is made up of 15 amino acids. Germline V CDR1 and CDR2: SGHVS, FQNEAQ. The CDR3 loop reads CASSLESGRDNEQFF. The CDR3 nucleotides read TGTGCCAGCAGCTTAGAGTCGGGTCGTGACAATGAGCAGTTCTTC.

The chain is built from TRBV5-1 and TRBJ2-1, with 9 bases aligning to TRBD1. V lost 2 bases to trimming and J lost 3 bases; unmatched junction nucleotides: 6. The CDR3 loop spans 16 amino acids. Germline lookup yields CDR1 SGHRS and CDR2 YFSETQ. The CDR3 protein is CASSFGQGRIYNEQFF. CDR3 DNA: TGCGCCAGCAGCTTCGGACAGGGGCGCATCTACAATGAGCAGTTCTTC. The full variable domain, with the rest looked up from reference TRBV5-1 and TRBJ2-1, is KAGVTQTPRYLIKTRGQQVTLSCSPISGHRSVSWYQQTPGQGLQFLFEYFSETQRNKGNFPGRFSGRQFSNSRSEMNVSTLELGDSALYLCASSFGQGRIYNEQFFGPGTRLTVL.

The CDR3 sequence is CASSSRGKDYNEQFF. The CDR3, as DNA: TGCGCCAGCAGCTCGCGGGGAAAAGACTACAATGAGCAGTTCTTC. This rearrangement joins TRBV4-1 to TRBJ2-1; possible D gene TRBD2, 6 bases. In germline, CDR1 is MGHRA, CDR2 YSYEKL. Trimming stripped 5 bases from V and 3 bases from J, with 14 bases between. This CDR3 is built from 15 residues.

The chain uses TRBV6-1 and TRBJ2-1; 7 nucleotides agree with TRBD1. The length of the CDR3 is 15 residues. CDR1 and CDR2 from the germline V gene are MNHNS and SASEGT. Trimming cost V 8 bases and J 2 bases; bases outside gene matches: 9. The CDR3 is CASGGYRGPYNEQFF. The CDR3 region has the DNA TGTGCCAGCGGGGGTTACAGGGGACCCTACAATGAGCAGTTCTTC.

V usage is TRBV5-1 and J usage is TRBJ2-7, with 8 bases fitting TRBD1. V shed 2 bases and J 5 bases; nucleotides not matched to a gene: 15. The CDR3 has 17 amino acids. Germline V lookup: CDR1 SGHRS, CDR2 YFSETQ. In DNA form, the CDR3 reads TGCGCCAGCAGCTTCGCTCCCTCTGGACAGGGTAGCGACGAGCAGTACTTC. It translates to CASSFAPSGQGSDEQYF.

This chain connects TRBV12-3 or TRBV12-4 to TRBJ2-7; no reliable D call. The CDR3 covers 11 residues. Trimming pared 5 bases from V and 4 bases from J, leaving 6 bases between. The CDR3 is CASSVQYEQYF. In nucleotides, the CDR3 is TGTGCCAGCAGTGTACAGTACGAGCAGTACTTC.

J is TRBJ1-1 and V is TRBV12-3 or TRBV12-4; D gene uncertain. The V end was cut by 7 bases, the J end by 1 base, with 10 bases between. This CDR3 spans 13 amino acids. CDR3 residues: CASTADGNTEAFF. The CDR3 region has the DNA TGTGCCAGCACCGCGGACGGGAACACTGAAGCTTTCTTT.

V is TRBV4-2 and J is TRBJ2-3; 9 bases match TRBD2. Germline CDR1 is LGHNA and CDR2 is YNFKEQ. The CDR3 covers 16 residues. Losses at the gene ends were 4 bases for V and 2 bases for J; bases not matched to a gene: 7. The CDR3 spells CASSLDSSGVTDTQYF. The CDR3 nucleotides are TGTGCCAGCAGCCTCGACTCTAGCGGGGTCACAGATACGCAGTATTTT.

This clonotype has only a few counts. The chain links TRBV2 to TRBJ2-2; D uncertain. This CDR3 is 15 amino acids long. Looked up from germline, CDR1 is SNHLY and CDR2 is FYNNEI. V was pared by 5 bases and J by 4 bases, with 14 bases between. CDR3 nucleotide sequence: TGTGCCAGCAGTCGGGTGGCCAGGTCCACCGGGGAGCTGTTTTTT. This sequence encodes CASSRVARSTGELFF.

The chain has TRBV14 and TRBJ2-7, with 7 nucleotides matching TRBD1. Germline V gene sequence: CDR1 SGHDN, CDR2 FVKESK. V dropped 3 bases and J dropped 3; count of bases not matched to a gene: 8. CDR3 length: 15 amino acids. In DNA, the CDR3 is TGTGCCAGCAGCCACCGGGACAGAGGTTACTACGAGCAGTACTTC. It codes for CASSHRDRGYYEQYF.

This clonotype has more than one count but fewer than ten. This chain links TRBV19 with TRBJ2-1; the D is unclear. V shed 5 bases and J shed 7 bases, with 15 bases lying between them. In germline, CDR1 is LNHDA, CDR2 SQIVND (reference sequence). There are 14 residues in the CDR3. CDR3 nucleotide sequence: TGTGCCAGTAGTCTAGGGCCCCCCCCTAATGAGCAGTTCTTC. Protein: CASSLGPPPNEQFF.

At least ten counts were recorded for this clonotype. The genes are TRBV29-1 and TRBJ2-5; perhaps TRBD2 as D (5 bases). The CDR3 covers 13 residues. The germline V gene has CDR1 SQVTM and CDR2 ANQGSEA. Trimming pared 1 base from V and 5 bases from J, leaving 11 bases between. The CDR3: CSVEARGWETQYF. The CDR3 DNA reads TGCAGCGTTGAAGCACGAGGGTGGGAGACCCAGTACTTC.

The chain carries TRBV20-1 and TRBJ1-1, with a possible D match to TRBD1 (5 bases). Trimming stripped 0 bases from V and 4 bases from J, with 9 bases between. The germline V gene has CDR1 DFQATT and CDR2 SNEGSKA (reference sequence). The CDR3 extends over 13 amino acids. CDR3 amino acids: CSARDGGGTEAFF. The CDR3 DNA sequence: TGCAGTGCTAGAGACGGGGGAGGCACTGAAGCTTTCTTT.

V is TRBV6-2 or TRBV6-3 and J is TRBJ2-3, with D perhaps matching TRBD2 (6 bases). The germline CDR1 and CDR2 sequences are MNHEY and SVGEGT. The ends were cut back, 4 bases at V and 2 bases at J, with 10 bases in the middle. The CDR3 sequence is 14 residues long. This CDR3 reads CASSWAGFTDTQYF. As DNA, the CDR3 is TGTGCCAGCAGTTGGGCGGGGTTCACAGATACGCAGTATTTT.

This clonotype was found a few times. DNA for the CDR3: TGCGCCAGCAGCCAACCGACTAGTAGCAATGAGCAGTTCTTC. This encodes CASSQPTSSNEQFF. The genes are TRBV5-1 and TRBJ2-1; a possible D gene is TRBD2 (6 bases). CDR1 is SGHRS and CDR2 is YFSETQ in the germline V gene. V lost 4 bases and J lost 6, with 14 bases in between. The CDR3 runs 14 residues.

In this sample, this clonotype turned up many times. The chain uses TRBV3-1 and TRBJ2-7; D not certain. The CDR3 covers 11 residues. Per the germline V gene, CDR1 is LGHDT and CDR2 is YNNKEL (reference sequence). The ends were cut back, 0 bases at V and 6 bases at J, with 3 bases in the middle. The CDR3 region has the DNA TGTGCCAGCAGCCAAGAAGGCGAGCAGTACTTC. Amino acid sequence: CASSQEGEQYF.

This clonotype has just a few counts. The V call is TRBV6-5, the J call TRBJ2-7; weak D call: TRBD2 (7 bases). V dropped 2 bases and J dropped 3 bases, with 14 bases sitting between them. The CDR3 runs to 15 residues. Germline V gene lookup returns CDR1 MNHEY and CDR2 SVGAGI. CDR3 bases: TGTGCCAGCAGTTACAGGGGCGGGGGCTACTACGAGCAGTACTTC. Its protein product is CASSYRGGGYYEQYF.

The gene calls are TRBV14 and TRBJ1-1; tentatively, D is TRBD1 (5 bases). There are 16 residues in the CDR3. V gave up 2 bases and J gave up 5 bases, with 18 bases separating them. Germline lookup yields CDR1 SGHDN and CDR2 FVKESK. The CDR3 DNA follows: TGTGCCAGCAGCCAACCTACACAGTCAAGGGGAACTGAAGCTTTCTTT. It codes for CASSQPTQSRGTEAFF.

This rearrangement joins TRBV28 to TRBJ2-3; TRBD2 aligns across 10 bases. Germline CDR1 reads MDHEN; CDR2 reads SYDVKM. V trimming: 6 bases; J trimming: 2 bases; junction bases outside the gene matches: 2. CDR3 length: 14 amino acids. The chain's CDR3 is CASRLAGFTDTQYF. The DNA for the CDR3 is TGTGCCAGCAGACTAGCGGGGTTCACAGATACGCAGTATTTT.

This chain connects TRBV5-1 to TRBJ2-3; 7 bases map to TRBD1. V gave up 6 bases and J gave up 5 bases; unmatched junction bases: 6. This CDR3 comprises 13 residues. Germline CDR1 SGHRS, CDR2 YFSETQ. Here the CDR3 DNA reads TGCGCCAGCACCTTAGGGACAGAAGATACGCAGTATTTT. This codes for CASTLGTEDTQYF.